A selection of T cell receptor beta chains follows, all from one sample in a study of cytomegalovirus exposure and HLA in healthy donors. The repertoire was sequenced with immunoSEQ multiplex PCR; TCRdb's copy has only in-frame clones and lacks some. The sample yields about 190,000 clones, less than 90% seen once. The sequenced sample consisted of PBMCs. The receptors were sampled from a man over 45 in good health and CMV-seronegative. Both conserved end residues are part of each CDR3. D genes are given only for firm matches. The size of a clone is reported for some rows only, either as once, few or many, or as a class for expanded clones.

V gene	J gene	clone size	D gene	CDR3 protein	CDR3 DNA
TRBV5-1	TRBJ2-3	NA	TRBD1	CASSSGQTTDTQYF	TGCGCCAGCAGCTCGGGACAGACCACAGATACGCAGTATTTT
TRBV28	TRBJ1-4	once	TRBD1	CASSSFPGQSNEKLFF	TGTGCCAGCAGTTCATTTCCGGGACAGAGTAATGAAAAACTGTTTTTT
TRBV10-3	TRBJ2-1	NA	TRBD2	CAISEQAGGASYNEQFF	TGTGCCATCAGTGAGCAAGCGGGGGGCGCATCCTACAATGAGCAGTTCTTC
TRBV27	TRBJ1-1	NA	NA	CASSLHGGGTEAFF	TGTGCCAGCAGTTTACACGGGGGGGGCACTGAAGCTTTCTTT
TRBV9	TRBJ1-4	NA	TRBD1	CASSAFGTGAMGEKLFF	TGTGCCAGCAGCGCCTTTGGGACAGGCGCAATGGGTGAAAAACTGTTTTTT
TRBV6-5	TRBJ2-5	NA	TRBD2	CASSLTTAGGQGTQYF	TGTGCCAGCAGTTTAACCACCGCGGGGGGGCAAGGGACCCAGTACTTC
TRBV5-1	TRBJ2-3	once	TRBD2	CASSSRGLAGGHTQYF	TGCGCCAGCAGCTCCAGAGGACTAGCGGGGGGGCATACGCAGTATTTT
TRBV10-3	TRBJ1-4	NA	TRBD1	CAISTGTGGSTNEKLFF	TGTGCCATCAGTACAGGGACAGGGGGATCAACTAATGAAAAACTGTTTTTT
TRBV19	TRBJ2-1	once	NA	CASSRQGAYNEQFF	TGTGCCAGTAGTAGGCAGGGCGCCTACAATGAGCAGTTCTTC
TRBV28	TRBJ1-5	NA	NA	CASSFGGRGINQPQHF	TGTGCCAGCAGTTTTGGGGGCAGGGGAATCAATCAGCCCCAGCATTTT
TRBV25-1	TRBJ2-7	NA	NA	CASSEGGGTYEQYF	TGTGCCAGCAGTGAAGGCGGCGGGACCTACGAGCAGTACTTC
TRBV19	TRBJ1-4	NA	NA	CASSRQVSITNEKLFF	TGTGCCAGTAGTAGACAGGTATCGATAACTAATGAAAAACTGTTTTTT
TRBV15	TRBJ1-1	NA	NA	CATSRGTTLNTEAFF	TGTGCCACCAGCAGGGGGACAACCCTGAACACTGAAGCTTTCTTT
TRBV19	TRBJ2-1	NA	TRBD1	CASSPIRDRGNEQFF	TGTGCCAGTAGTCCTATCCGGGACAGGGGCAATGAGCAGTTCTTC
TRBV29-1	TRBJ1-1	NA	NA	CSVGVGNTEAFF	TGCAGCGTTGGTGTCGGGAACACTGAAGCTTTCTTT
TRBV4-3	TRBJ2-3	NA	NA	CASSQVAGRTDTQYF	TGCGCCAGCAGCCAAGTCGCGGGGCGCACAGATACGCAGTATTTT
TRBV5-1	TRBJ2-3	NA	NA	CASSLNWRRDTQYF	TGCGCCAGCAGCTTGAACTGGAGACGAGATACGCAGTATTTT
TRBV6-6	TRBJ2-7	NA	TRBD1	CASSYPGTGGYGQYF	TGTGCCAGCAGTTATCCCGGGACAGGGGGTTACGGGCAGTACTTC
TRBV7-8	TRBJ2-1	NA	TRBD2	CASSPLAGVPLNEQFF	TGTGCCAGCAGCCCACTAGCGGGGGTCCCTCTCAATGAGCAGTTCTTC
TRBV19	TRBJ1-5	NA	NA	CASSINGHAGSPQHF	TGTGCCAGTAGTATAAACGGACATGCCGGGTCGCCCCAGCATTTT
TRBV14	TRBJ1-5	NA	NA	CASSQSVPSNQPQHF	TGTGCCAGCAGCCAGTCGGTCCCGAGCAATCAGCCCCAGCATTTT
TRBV12-5	TRBJ2-1	NA	TRBD2	CASVQTSGREQFF	TGTGCTAGTGTTCAGACTAGCGGTCGTGAGCAGTTCTTC
TRBV6-6	TRBJ1-4	NA	NA	CASSYSVSDEKLFF	TGTGCCAGCAGTTACTCGGTCAGTGATGAAAAACTGTTTTTT
TRBV19	TRBJ2-7	NA	TRBD2	CASSGTSGSYEQYF	TGTGCCAGTAGCGGGACTAGCGGCTCCTACGAGCAGTACTTC
TRBV7-2	TRBJ2-7	NA	TRBD1	CASSAGQGFNEQYF	TGTGCCAGCAGCGCAGGACAGGGTTTCAACGAGCAGTACTTC
TRBV7-2	TRBJ2-3	NA	TRBD2	CASSSSPGLRADTQYF	TGTGCCAGCAGCTCCTCACCGGGACTAAGGGCAGATACGCAGTATTTT
TRBV6-6	TRBJ2-3	NA	TRBD1	CASRLGQGITDTQYF	TGTGCCAGCAGATTGGGACAGGGGATAACAGATACGCAGTATTTT
TRBV7-2	TRBJ1-1	NA	NA	CASSLGWFYNTEAFF	TGTGCCAGCAGCTTAGGATGGTTCTATAACACTGAAGCTTTCTTT
TRBV5-4	TRBJ1-2	NA	NA	CASSLEGLYGYTF	TGTGCCAGCAGCTTGGAGGGGCTGTATGGCTACACCTTC
TRBV2	TRBJ1-1	NA	NA	CASSGQVIGWEAFF	TGTGCCAGCAGTGGACAGGTGATCGGATGGGAAGCTTTCTTT
TRBV19	TRBJ1-4	NA	TRBD1	CASRETGAANEKLFF	TGTGCCAGTAGGGAGACAGGGGCGGCTAATGAAAAACTGTTTTTT
TRBV19	TRBJ1-4	NA	TRBD1	CATRDRAGGNEKLFF	TGTGCCACCCGGGACAGGGCAGGAGGTAATGAAAAACTGTTTTTT
TRBV4-1	TRBJ1-1	NA	NA	CASSQDRRGGGTEAFF	TGCGCCAGCAGCCAAGATCGGCGCGGGGGGGGAACTGAAGCTTTCTTT
TRBV7-6	TRBJ2-3	NA	TRBD1	CASSFKDRGTDTQYF	TGTGCCAGCAGCTTCAAGGACAGGGGCACAGATACGCAGTATTTT
TRBV5-4	TRBJ1-6	NA	TRBD1	CATKTTGGRAPLHF	TGTGCCACCAAAACGACAGGGGGGAGGGCACCCCTCCACTTT
TRBV7-9	TRBJ2-3	NA	TRBD2	CSSSLSGGTSASSTQYF	TGTTCCAGCAGCTTGTCCGGGGGGACTAGCGCGTCATCTACGCAGTATTTT
TRBV11-1	TRBJ2-7	NA	NA	CASSSHYQSSYEQYF	TGTGCCAGCAGCTCCCACTACCAATCCTCCTACGAGCAGTACTTC
TRBV18	TRBJ2-3	NA	TRBD2	CASSPNSGGTAGTQYF	TGTGCCAGCTCACCAAATAGCGGGGGGACAGCTGGTACGCAGTATTTT
TRBV7-3	TRBJ2-7	NA	NA	CASSPQGYGEQYF	TGTGCCAGCAGCCCACAGGGCTACGGCGAGCAGTACTTC
TRBV18	TRBJ2-5	once	TRBD1	CASSPNRGKETQYF	TGTGCCAGCTCACCAAACAGGGGTAAAGAGACCCAGTACTTC
TRBV19	TRBJ2-1	NA	TRBD1	CASTFYGQGSNEQFF	TGTGCCAGTACCTTCTATGGACAGGGAAGCAATGAGCAGTTCTTC
TRBV7-9	TRBJ1-6	NA	NA	CASSLDVQGPLHF	TGTGCCAGCAGCTTAGACGTACAGGGACCCCTCCACTTT
TRBV10-3	TRBJ1-2	NA	NA	CATQALWGVYGYTF	TGTGCCACCCAGGCGCTTTGGGGGGTCTACGGCTACACCTTC
TRBV7-9	TRBJ2-7	few	NA	CASSPAGRGSYEQYF	TGTGCCAGCAGCCCCGCCGGCAGGGGCTCCTACGAGCAGTACTTC
TRBV5-1	TRBJ1-2	NA	NA	CASSLNPEPYGYTF	TGCGCCAGCAGCTTGAATCCGGAGCCCTATGGCTACACCTTC
TRBV9	TRBJ2-3	NA	TRBD2	CASRSGGKLTDTQYF	TGTGCCAGCAGGTCGGGGGGAAAGCTCACAGATACGCAGTATTTT
TRBV6-1	TRBJ1-6	NA	TRBD1	CASSVDRGLPLHF	TGTGCCAGCAGTGTGGACAGGGGGCTACCCCTCCACTTT
TRBV30	TRBJ2-5	few	NA	CAWARDNLQETQYF	TGTGCCTGGGCTCGGGACAACCTACAAGAGACCCAGTACTTC
TRBV27	TRBJ2-7	once	TRBD2	CASRVSRGVAYEQYF	TGTGCCAGCAGGGTTTCGCGGGGGGTTGCCTACGAGCAGTACTTC
TRBV5-1	TRBJ1-2	NA	TRBD1	CASNPSTGAVNYGYTF	TGCGCCAGCAACCCATCTACAGGGGCCGTTAACTATGGCTACACCTTC
TRBV2	TRBJ2-7	NA	TRBD2	CASIQTSGGPYEQYF	TGTGCCAGCATTCAGACTAGCGGGGGGCCCTACGAGCAGTACTTC
TRBV7-2	TRBJ1-3	NA	NA	CASSPTENTIYF	TGTGCCAGCAGTCCGACAGAGAACACCATATATTTT
TRBV6-4	TRBJ1-6	NA	NA	CASSANSGGSRISPLHF	TGTGCCAGCAGTGCAAATTCGGGAGGGTCAAGGATATCACCCCTCCACTTT
TRBV28	TRBJ2-6	NA	TRBD1	CASSFSGGNVLTF	TGTGCCAGCAGTTTCTCAGGGGGTAACGTCCTGACTTTC
TRBV5-1	TRBJ2-5	NA	TRBD2	CASSLTSGGAETQYF	TGCGCCAGCAGCTTGACTAGCGGGGGGGCAGAGACCCAGTACTTC